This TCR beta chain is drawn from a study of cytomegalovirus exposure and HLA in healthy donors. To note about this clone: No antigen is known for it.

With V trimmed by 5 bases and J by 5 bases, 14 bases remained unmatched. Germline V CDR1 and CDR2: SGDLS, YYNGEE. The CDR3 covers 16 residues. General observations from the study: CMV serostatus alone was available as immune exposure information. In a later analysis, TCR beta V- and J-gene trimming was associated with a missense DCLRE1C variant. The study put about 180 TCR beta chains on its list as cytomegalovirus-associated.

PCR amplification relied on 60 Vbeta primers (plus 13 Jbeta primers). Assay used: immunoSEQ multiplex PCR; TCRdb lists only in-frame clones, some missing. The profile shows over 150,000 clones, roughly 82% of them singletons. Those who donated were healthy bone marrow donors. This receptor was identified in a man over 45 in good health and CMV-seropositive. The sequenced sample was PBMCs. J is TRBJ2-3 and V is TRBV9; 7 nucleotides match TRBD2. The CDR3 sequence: CASRALLGAGEDTQYF. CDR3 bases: TGTGCCAGCAGAGCCCTCCTAGGCGCGGGAGAAGATACGCAGTATTTT.